This T cell receptor (beta chain) was identified during a study of blood T cells in healthy people across ages. Study results and caveats: Relative to aged donors, long-lived donors carried more naive CD4+ cells and displayed higher diversity.

PCR was performed a second time for about 7 to 11 cycles using a sample-barcoded 5' primer and a J-beta primer mix. Every cDNA molecule bore a tag from a template-switch adaptor containing 12 random nucleotides. TCRdb reanalysed the 5' RACE reads using MiXCR and keeps one entry per CDR3 protein. The sample has roughly 1,500,000 distinct CDR3 sequences, about 32% seen once; the top ten hold about 11%. CDR1 and CDR2 from the germline V gene are SNHLY and FYNNEI. The CDR3 totals 14 residues. As to this clonotype: Its target is unknown. The junction and the germline gene differ at one end; a read error may be behind it.

This TCR was sampled from a woman aged 25-40 years in good health. Sequenced material: blood. The chain carries TRBV2 and TRBJ1-2; 7 positions match TRBD1. CDR3 DNA sequence: TGTGCCAGCAGCCCACAGGGGCAGGGGTATGGTTACACCTTC. Translating it yields CASSPQGQGYGYTF. The full variable domain, in which reference TRBV2 and TRBJ1-2 provide the parts outside the CDR3, is EPEVTQTPSHQVTQMGQEVILRCVPISNHLYFYWYRQILGQKVEFLVSFYNNEISEKSEIFDDQFSVERPDGSNFTLKIRSTKLEDSAMYFCASSPQGQGYGYTFGSGTRLTVV.